The clone carrying this T cell receptor (beta chain) was seen more than once but under ten times. The antigen is unknown. This specimen comes from a study of beta chain features in type 1 diabetes. Sort purity for all populations was recorded as exceeding 98%. The isolated RNA, all of it, was reverse transcribed, so expressed TCRB transcripts were what got sequenced. Using immunoSEQ multiplex PCR, the repertoire was profiled, and TCRdb retains in-frame clones only, with some absent. In the table there are 810,000 or so clones, 17% of which are singletons. Overall study results and limits: Compared to healthy donors, patients appeared to have naive, central memory and Treg TCRB repertoires that were more alike.

The CDR3 spans 17 residues. CDR1 SGHTA and CDR2 FQGNSA come from the germline V gene. V shed 4 bases and J 2 bases; nucleotides not matched to a gene: 13. This sequence originates from a woman aged 18 to 35 in good health. Source material: naive CD4+ T cells from blood. The chain has TRBV7-2 and TRBJ2-5; 7 positions match TRBD1. Here the CDR3 reads CASSSFLGQKYQETQYF. In nucleotides, the CDR3 is TGTGCCAGCAGCTCTTTCTTGGGACAGAAATATCAAGAGACCCAGTACTTC. The full variable domain, in which reference TRBV7-2 and TRBJ2-5 provide the parts outside the CDR3, is GAGVSQSPSNKVTEKGKDVELRCDPISGHTALYWYRQSLGQGLEFLIYFQGNSAPDKSGLPSDRFSAERTGGSVSTLTIQRTQQEDSAVYLCASSSFLGQKYQETQYFGPGTRLLVL.